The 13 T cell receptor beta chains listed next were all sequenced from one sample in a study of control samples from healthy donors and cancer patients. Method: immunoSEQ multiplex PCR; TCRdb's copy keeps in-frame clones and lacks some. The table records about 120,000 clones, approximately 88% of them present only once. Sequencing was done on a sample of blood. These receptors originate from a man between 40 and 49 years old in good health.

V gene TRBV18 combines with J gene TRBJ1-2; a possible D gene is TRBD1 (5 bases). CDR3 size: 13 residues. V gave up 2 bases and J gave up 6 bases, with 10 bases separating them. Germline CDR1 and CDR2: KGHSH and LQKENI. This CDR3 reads CASSPNQGDGYTF. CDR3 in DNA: TGTGCCAGCTCACCAAACCAAGGGGATGGCTACACCTTC.

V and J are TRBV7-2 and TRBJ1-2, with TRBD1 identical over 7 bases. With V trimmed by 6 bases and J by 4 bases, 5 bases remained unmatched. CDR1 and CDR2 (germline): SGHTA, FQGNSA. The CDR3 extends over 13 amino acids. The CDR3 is CASRVDRTYGYTF. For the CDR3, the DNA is TGTGCCAGCAGAGTGGACAGGACCTATGGCTACACCTTC. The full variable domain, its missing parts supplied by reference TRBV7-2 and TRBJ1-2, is GAGVSQSPSNKVTEKGKDVELRCDPISGHTALYWYRQSLGQGLEFLIYFQGNSAPDKSGLPSDRFSAERTGGSVSTLTIQRTQQEDSAVYLCASRVDRTYGYTFGSGTRLTVV.

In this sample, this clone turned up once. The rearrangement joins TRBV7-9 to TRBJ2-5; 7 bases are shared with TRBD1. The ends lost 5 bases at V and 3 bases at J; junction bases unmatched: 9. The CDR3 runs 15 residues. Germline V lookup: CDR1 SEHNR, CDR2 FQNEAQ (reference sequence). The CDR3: CASSLMGQREETQYF. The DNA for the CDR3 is TGTGCCAGCAGCCTAATGGGACAGAGGGAAGAGACCCAGTACTTC.

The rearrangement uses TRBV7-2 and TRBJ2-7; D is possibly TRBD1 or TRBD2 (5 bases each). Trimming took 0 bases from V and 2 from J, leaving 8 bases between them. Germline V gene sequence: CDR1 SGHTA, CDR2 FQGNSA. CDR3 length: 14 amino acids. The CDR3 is CASSLAPGPYEQYF. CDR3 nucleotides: TGTGCCAGCAGCTTAGCGCCGGGGCCCTACGAGCAGTACTTC.

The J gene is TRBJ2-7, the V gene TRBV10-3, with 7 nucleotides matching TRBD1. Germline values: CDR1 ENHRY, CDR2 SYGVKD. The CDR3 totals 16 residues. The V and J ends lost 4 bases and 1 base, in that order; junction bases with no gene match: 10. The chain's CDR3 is CAISGDSGQSSYEQYF. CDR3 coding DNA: TGTGCCATCAGTGGCGATTCGGGACAGTCTTCCTACGAGCAGTACTTC.

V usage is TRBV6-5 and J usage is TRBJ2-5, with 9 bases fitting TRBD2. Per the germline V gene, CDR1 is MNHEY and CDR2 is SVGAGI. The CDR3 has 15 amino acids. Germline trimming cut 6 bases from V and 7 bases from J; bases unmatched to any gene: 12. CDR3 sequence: CASRGFSGGWGTQYF. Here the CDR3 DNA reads TGTGCCAGCAGGGGCTTTAGCGGGGGCTGGGGGACCCAGTACTTC.

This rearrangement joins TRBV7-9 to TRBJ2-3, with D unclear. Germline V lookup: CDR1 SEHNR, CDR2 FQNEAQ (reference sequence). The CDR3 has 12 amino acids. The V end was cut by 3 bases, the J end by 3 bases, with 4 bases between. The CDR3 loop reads CASSLITDTQYF. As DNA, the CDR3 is TGTGCCAGCAGCTTGATTACAGATACGCAGTATTTT.

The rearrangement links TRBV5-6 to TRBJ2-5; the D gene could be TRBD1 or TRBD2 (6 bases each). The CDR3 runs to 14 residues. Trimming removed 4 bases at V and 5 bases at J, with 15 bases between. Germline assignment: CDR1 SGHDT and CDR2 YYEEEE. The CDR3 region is CASSVLGGHETQYF. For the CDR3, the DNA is TGTGCCAGCAGCGTTCTAGGGGGGCATGAGACCCAGTACTTC. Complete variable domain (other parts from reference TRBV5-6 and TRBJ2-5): DAGVTQSPTHLIKTRGQQVTLRCSPKSGHDTVSWYQQALGQGPQFIFQYYEEEERQRGNFPDRFSGHQFPNYSSELNVNALLLGDSALYLCASSVLGGHETQYFGPGTRLLVL.

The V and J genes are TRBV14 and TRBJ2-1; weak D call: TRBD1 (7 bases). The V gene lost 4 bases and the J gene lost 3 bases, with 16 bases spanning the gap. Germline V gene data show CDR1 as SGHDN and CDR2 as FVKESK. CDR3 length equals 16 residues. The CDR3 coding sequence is TGTGCCAGCAGCCGGAGGGGCAGGGGGTTCTACAATGAGCAGTTCTTC. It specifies CASSRRGRGFYNEQFF.

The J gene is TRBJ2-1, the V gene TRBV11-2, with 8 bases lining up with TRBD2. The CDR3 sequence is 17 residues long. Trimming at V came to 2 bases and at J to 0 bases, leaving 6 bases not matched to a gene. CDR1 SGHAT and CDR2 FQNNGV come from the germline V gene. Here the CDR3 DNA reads TGTGCCAGCAGCTTAAGAGCGGGGGATAGCTCCTACAATGAGCAGTTCTTC. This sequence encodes CASSLRAGDSSYNEQFF.

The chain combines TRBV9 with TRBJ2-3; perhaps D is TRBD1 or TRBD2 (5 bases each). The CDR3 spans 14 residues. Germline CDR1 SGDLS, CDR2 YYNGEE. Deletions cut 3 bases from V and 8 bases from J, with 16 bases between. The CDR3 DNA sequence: TGTGCCAGCAGCGGGGCAGGGACGCTCTCTACGCAGTATTTT. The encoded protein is CASSGAGTLSTQYF.

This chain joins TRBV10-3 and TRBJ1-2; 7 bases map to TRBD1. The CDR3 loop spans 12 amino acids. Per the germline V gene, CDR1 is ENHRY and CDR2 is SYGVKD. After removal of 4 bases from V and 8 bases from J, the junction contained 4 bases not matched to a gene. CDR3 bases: TGTGCCATCAGTGTAGACAGGGAAGGCTACACCTTC. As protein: CAISVDREGYTF.

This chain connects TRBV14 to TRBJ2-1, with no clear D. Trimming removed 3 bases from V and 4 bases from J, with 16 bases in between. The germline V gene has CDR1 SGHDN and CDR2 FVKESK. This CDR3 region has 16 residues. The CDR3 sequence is CASSQVGTDHYNEQFF. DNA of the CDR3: TGTGCCAGCAGCCAGGTCGGTACAGACCATTACAATGAGCAGTTCTTC.